This T cell receptor (beta chain) emerged from a study of control samples from healthy donors and cancer patients. This CDR3 contains 12 residues. TCRdb's table, derived via immunoSEQ multiplex PCR, lists solely in-frame clones and lacks some. The sample lists more than 120,000 clones; more than 85% were seen once. This receptor was obtained from a man in his thirties or forties in good health. The V and J genes are TRBV21-1 and TRBJ1-1. TRBV21-1 constitutes a pseudogene. Sequenced: blood. The CDR3 DNA reads TGTGCCAACTACCTCCAGAACACTGAAGCTTTCTTT. This gives the protein CANYLQNTEAFF.